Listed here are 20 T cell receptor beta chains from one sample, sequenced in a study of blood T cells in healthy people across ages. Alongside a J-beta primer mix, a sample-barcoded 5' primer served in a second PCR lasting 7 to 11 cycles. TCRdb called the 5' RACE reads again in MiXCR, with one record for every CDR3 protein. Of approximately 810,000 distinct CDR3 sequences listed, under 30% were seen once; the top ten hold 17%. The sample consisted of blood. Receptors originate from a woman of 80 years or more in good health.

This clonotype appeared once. The CDR3 reads CASSLGTVSHEQFF. CDR3 bases: TGTGCCAGCAGCTTAGGTACGGTATCTCACGAGCAGTTCTTC. The rearrangement joins TRBV11-1 to TRBJ2-1; D is ambiguous. The V gene's germline CDR1 is SGHAT and CDR2 FQDESV (reference sequence). CDR3 length: 14 amino acids. Trimming shortened V by 1 base and J by 10 bases, and 14 bases separated the two germline ends.

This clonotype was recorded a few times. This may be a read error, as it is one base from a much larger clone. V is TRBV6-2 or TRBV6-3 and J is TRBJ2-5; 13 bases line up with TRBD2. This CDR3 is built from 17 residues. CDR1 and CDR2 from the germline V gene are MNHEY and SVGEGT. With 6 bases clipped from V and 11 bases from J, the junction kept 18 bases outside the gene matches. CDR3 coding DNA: TGTGCCAGCAGCCCCCTGGGACTAGCGGGAAAATACAATGAGCAGTACTTC. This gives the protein CASSPLGLAGKYNEQYF.

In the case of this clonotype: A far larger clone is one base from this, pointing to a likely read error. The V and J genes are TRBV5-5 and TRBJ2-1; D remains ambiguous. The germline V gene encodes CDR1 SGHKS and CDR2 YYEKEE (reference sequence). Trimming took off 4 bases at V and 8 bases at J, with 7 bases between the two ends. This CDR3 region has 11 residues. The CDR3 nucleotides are TGTGCCAGCAGCCCGGCGGATGAGCAGTTCTTC. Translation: CASSPADEQFF.

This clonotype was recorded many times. The CDR3 DNA sequence: TGTGCCAGCAGTCCCTACCAGGGATCCTACGAGCAGTACTTC. The encoded protein is CASSPYQGSYEQYF. This sequence joins TRBV28 and TRBJ2-7, with D possibly TRBD1 on 5 matching bases. The ends were cut back, 5 bases at V and 1 base at J, with 12 bases in the middle. Germline CDR1 reads MDHEN; CDR2 reads SYDVKM. There are 14 residues in the CDR3. Full variable domain (missing parts from reference TRBV28 and TRBJ2-7): DVKVTQSSRYLVKRTGEKVFLECVQDMDHENMFWYRQDPGLGLRLIYFSYDVKMKEKGDIPEGYSVSREKKERFSLILESASTNQTSMYLCASSPYQGSYEQYFGPGTRLTVT.

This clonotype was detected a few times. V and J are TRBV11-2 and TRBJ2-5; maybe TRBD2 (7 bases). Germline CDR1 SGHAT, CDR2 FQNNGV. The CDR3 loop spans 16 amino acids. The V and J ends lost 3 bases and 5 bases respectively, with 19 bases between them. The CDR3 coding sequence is TGTGCCAGCAGCTTTCTCGGGGGGCGAGGGACGGAGACCCAGTACTTC. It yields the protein CASSFLGGRGTETQYF. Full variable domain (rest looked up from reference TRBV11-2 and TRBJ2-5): EAGVAQSPRYKIIEKRQSVAFWCNPISGHATLYWYQQILGQGPKLLIQFQNNGVVDDSQLPKDRFSAERLKGVDSTLKIQPAKLEDSAVYLCASSFLGGRGTETQYFGPGTRLLVL.

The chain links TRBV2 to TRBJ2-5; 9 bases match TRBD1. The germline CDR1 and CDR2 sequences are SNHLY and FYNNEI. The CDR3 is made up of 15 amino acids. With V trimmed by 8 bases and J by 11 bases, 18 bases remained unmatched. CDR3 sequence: CASSNTGGALNEQYF. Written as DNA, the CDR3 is TGTGCCAGCTCAAACACAGGGGGCGCGCTCAATGAGCAGTACTTC.

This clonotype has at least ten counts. CDR3 sequence (DNA): TGTGCTGAGGGCGGTAGCACAGATACGCAGTATTTT. It codes for CAEGGSTDTQYF. The chain carries TRBV6-1 and TRBJ2-3; TRBD2 is a possible D gene (5 bases). The CDR3 sequence is 12 residues long. Germline V CDR1 and CDR2: MNHNS, SASEGT.

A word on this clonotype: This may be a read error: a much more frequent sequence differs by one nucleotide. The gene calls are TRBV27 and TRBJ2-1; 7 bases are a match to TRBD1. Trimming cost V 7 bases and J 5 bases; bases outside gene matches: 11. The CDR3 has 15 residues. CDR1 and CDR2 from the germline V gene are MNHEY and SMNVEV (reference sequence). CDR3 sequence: CASTIYRQGDNEQFF. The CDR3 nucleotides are TGTGCCAGCACCATTTATAGACAGGGCGACAATGAGCAGTTCTTC.

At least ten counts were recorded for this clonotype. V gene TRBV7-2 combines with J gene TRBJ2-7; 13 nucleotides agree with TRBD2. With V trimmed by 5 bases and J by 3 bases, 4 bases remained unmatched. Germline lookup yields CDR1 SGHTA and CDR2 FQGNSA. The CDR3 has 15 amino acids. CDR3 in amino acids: CASSSGLAGVYEQYF. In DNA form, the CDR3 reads TGTGCCAGCAGCAGTGGACTAGCGGGGGTCTACGAGCAGTACTTC.

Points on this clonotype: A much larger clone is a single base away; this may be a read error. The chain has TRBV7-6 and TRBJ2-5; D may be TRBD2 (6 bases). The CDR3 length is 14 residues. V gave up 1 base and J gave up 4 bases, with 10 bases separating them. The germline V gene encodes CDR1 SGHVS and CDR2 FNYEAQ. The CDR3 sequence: CASSLGPEGETQYF. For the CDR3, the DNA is TGTGCCAGCAGCTTAGGCCCGGAGGGAGAGACCCAGTACTTC.

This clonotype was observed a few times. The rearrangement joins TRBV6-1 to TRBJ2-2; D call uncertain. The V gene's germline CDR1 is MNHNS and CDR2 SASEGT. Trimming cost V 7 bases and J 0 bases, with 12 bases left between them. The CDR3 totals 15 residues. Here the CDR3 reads CASTLVAANTGELFF. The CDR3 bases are TGTGCCAGCACCCTGGTGGCGGCGAACACCGGGGAGCTGTTTTTT.

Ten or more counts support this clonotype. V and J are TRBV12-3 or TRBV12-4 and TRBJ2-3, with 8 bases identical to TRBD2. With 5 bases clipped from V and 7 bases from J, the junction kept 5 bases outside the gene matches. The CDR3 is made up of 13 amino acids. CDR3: CASSHGGAYTQYF. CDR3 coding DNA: TGTGCCAGCAGTCACGGGGGGGCCTATACGCAGTATTTT.

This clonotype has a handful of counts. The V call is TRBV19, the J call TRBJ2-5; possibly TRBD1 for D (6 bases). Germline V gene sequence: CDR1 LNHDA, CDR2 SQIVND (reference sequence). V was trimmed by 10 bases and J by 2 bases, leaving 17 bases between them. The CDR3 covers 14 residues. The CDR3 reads CATNPGTSQETQYF. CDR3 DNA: TGTGCCACTAATCCAGGGACATCTCAAGAGACCCAGTACTTC. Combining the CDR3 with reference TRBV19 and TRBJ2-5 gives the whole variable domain DGGITQSPKYLFRKEGQNVTLSCEQNLNHDAMYWYRQDPGQGLRLIYYSQIVNDFQKGDIAEGYSVSREKKESFPLTVTSAQKNPTAFYLCATNPGTSQETQYFGPGTRLLVL.

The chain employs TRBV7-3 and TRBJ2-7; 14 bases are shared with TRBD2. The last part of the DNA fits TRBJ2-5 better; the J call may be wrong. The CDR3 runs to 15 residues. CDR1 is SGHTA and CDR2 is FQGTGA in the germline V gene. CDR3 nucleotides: TGTGCCATCGACGGGACTAGCGGGAGTTCGAAGACCCAGTACTTC. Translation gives CAIDGTSGSSKTQYF.

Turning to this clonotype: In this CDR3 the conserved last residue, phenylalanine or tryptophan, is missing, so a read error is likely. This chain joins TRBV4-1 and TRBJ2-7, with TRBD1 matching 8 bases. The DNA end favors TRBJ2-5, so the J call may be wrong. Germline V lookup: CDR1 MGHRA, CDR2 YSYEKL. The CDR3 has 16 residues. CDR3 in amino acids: CASGSTGGTPQETQYC. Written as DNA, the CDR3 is TGCGCCAGCGGCTCAACAGGGGGGACTCCCCAAGAGACCCAGTACTGC.

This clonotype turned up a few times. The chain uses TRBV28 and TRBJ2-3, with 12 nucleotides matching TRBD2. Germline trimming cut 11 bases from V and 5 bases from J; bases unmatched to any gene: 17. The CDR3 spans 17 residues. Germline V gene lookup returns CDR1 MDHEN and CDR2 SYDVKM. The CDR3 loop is CAGPGTSGFQRGDTQYF. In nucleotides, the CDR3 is TGTGCCGGTCCCGGGACTAGCGGGTTCCAGCGAGGAGATACGCAGTATTTT.

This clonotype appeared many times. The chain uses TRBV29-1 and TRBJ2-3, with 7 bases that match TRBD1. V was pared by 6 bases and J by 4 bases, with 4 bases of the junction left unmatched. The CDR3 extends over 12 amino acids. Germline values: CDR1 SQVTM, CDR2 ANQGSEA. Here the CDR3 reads CSVATGPDTQYF. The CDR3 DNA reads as TGCAGCGTCGCGACAGGGCCAGATACGCAGTATTTT.

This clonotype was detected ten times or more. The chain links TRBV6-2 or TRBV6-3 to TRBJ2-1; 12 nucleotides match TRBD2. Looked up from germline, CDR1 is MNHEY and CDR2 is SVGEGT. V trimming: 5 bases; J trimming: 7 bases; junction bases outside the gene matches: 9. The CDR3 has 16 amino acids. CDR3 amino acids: CASSAPSGGALNEQFF. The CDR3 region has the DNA TGTGCCAGCAGTGCCCCTAGCGGGGGGGCCCTAAATGAGCAGTTCTTC.

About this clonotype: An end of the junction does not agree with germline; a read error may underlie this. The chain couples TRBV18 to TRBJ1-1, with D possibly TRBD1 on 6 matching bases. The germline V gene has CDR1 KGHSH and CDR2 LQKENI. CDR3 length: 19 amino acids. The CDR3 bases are TGTGTCAGCTCCCGGACAGCACAGACGACCCAAATAAAGAACACTGAAGCTTTCTTT. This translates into CVSSRTAQTTQIKNTEAFF.

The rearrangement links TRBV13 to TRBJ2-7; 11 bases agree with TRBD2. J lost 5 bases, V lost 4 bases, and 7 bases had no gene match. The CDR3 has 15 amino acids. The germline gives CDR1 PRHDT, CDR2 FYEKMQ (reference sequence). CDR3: CASSWAGLAVNEQYF. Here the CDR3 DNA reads TGTGCCAGCAGCTGGGCGGGACTAGCGGTAAACGAGCAGTACTTC. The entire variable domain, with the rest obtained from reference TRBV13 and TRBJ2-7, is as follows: AAGVIQSPRHLIKEKRETATLKCYPIPRHDTVYWYQQGPGQDPQFLISFYEKMQSDKGSIPDRFSAQQFSDYHSELNMSSLELGDSALYFCASSWAGLAVNEQYFGPGTRLTVT.